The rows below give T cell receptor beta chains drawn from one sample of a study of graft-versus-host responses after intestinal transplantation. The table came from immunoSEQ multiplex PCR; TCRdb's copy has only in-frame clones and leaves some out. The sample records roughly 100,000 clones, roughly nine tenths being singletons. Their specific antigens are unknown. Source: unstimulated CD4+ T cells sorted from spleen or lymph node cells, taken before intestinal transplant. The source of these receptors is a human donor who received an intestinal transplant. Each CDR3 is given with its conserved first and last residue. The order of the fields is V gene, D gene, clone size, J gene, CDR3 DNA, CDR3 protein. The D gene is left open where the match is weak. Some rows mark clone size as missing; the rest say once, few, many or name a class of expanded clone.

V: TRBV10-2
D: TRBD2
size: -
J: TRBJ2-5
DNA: TGCGCCACATCTATAGCGGGAGGGCCCGCGGGGACCCAGTACTTC
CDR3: CATSIAGGPAGTQYF

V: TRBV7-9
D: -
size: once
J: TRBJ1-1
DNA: TGTGCCAGCAGCACCCAGGTGAACACTGAAGCTTTCTTT
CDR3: CASSTQVNTEAFF

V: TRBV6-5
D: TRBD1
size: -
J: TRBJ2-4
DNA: TGTGCCAGCAGTCCCCCCGGGACAGGGGGCTTACTGTACTTC
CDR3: CASSPPGTGGLLYF

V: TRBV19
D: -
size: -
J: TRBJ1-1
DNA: TGTGCCAGTAGTAGGGGGGGCGCAGGCGGTGTGAACACTGAAGCTTTCTTT
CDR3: CASSRGGAGGVNTEAFF

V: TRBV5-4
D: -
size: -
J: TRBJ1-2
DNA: TGTGCCAGCAGCTTGGGGAGGGGTCCAAACTATGGCTACACCTTC
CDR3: CASSLGRGPNYGYTF

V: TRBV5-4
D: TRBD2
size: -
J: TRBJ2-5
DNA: TGTGCCAGCAGCCCCGCAGCGGGAGGGAAGACCCAGTACTTC
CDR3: CASSPAAGGKTQYF

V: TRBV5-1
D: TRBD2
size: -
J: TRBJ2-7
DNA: TGCGCCAGCAGCCCCCCGGGACTAGCGGGAGGGCCCCTAATATCCTACGAGCAGTACTTC
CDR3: CASSPPGLAGGPLISYEQYF

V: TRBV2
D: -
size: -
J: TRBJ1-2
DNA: TGTGCCAGCAGTGAACTGGGACTTCAGGGCTACACCTTC
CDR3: CASSELGLQGYTF

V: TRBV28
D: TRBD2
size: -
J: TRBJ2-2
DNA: TGTGCCAGTTCTAGCGGGAGTGGATTCACCGGGGAGCTGTTTTTT
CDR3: CASSSGSGFTGELFF

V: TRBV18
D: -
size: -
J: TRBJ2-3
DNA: TGTGCCAGCTCACCTCTCGTTAACCCTAGCACAGATACGCAGTATTTT
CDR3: CASSPLVNPSTDTQYF

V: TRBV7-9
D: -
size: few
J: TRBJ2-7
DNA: TGTGCCAGCAGCGTGAGCTCCTACGAGCAGTACTTC
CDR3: CASSVSSYEQYF

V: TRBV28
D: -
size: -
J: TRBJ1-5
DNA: TGTGCCAGCTCCGAAGGGCTTTTAGGCAATCAGCCCCAGCATTTT
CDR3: CASSEGLLGNQPQHF

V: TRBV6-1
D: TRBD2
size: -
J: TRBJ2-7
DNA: TGTGCCAGCAGACCCCAGGCGGGAGCAGGCTACGAGCAGTACTTC
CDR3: CASRPQAGAGYEQYF

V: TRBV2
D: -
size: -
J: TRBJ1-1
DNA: TGTGCCAGCAGTGTAGTAACTGAAGCTTTCTTT
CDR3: CASSVVTEAFF

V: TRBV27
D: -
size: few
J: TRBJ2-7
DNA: TGTGCCAGCAGTTTGGGGGGAACCTCCTCCTACGAGCAGTACTTC
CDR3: CASSLGGTSSYEQYF

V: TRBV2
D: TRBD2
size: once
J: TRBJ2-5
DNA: TGTGCCAGCAGTCGACTAGCGCGAGAGACCCAGTACTTC
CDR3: CASSRLARETQYF

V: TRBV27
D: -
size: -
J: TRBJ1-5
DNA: TGTGCCAGCAGTTTCAGGGTTTATCAGCCCCAGCATTTT
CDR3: CASSFRVYQPQHF

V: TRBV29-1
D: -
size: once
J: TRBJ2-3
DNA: TGCAGCGTTGAACAGGGCCACACAGATACGCAGTATTTT
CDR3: CSVEQGHTDTQYF

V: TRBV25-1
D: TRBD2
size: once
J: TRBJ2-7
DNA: TGTGCCAGCAGTGACAAGCGGGGCTTTGACGAGCAGTACTTC
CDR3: CASSDKRGFDEQYF

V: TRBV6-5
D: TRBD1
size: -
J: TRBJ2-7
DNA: TGTGCCAGCAGTGGGAACAGGGGGCGCAACGAGCAGTACTTC
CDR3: CASSGNRGRNEQYF

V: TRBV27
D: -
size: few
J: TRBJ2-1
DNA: TGTGCCAGCAGTCTTAGAAGTAAATACAATGAGCAGTTCTTC
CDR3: CASSLRSKYNEQFF

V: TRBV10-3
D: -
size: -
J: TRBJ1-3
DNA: TGTGCCAACTCACAGGACTCTGGAAACACCATATATTTT
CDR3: CANSQDSGNTIYF

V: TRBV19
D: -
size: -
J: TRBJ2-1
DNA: TGTGCCAGTAGTGGCAGGGGCGATGAGCAGTTCTTC
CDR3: CASSGRGDEQFF

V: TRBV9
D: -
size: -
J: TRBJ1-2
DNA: TGTGCCAGCAGCCCCCGCCAAGCCTATGGCTACACCTTC
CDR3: CASSPRQAYGYTF

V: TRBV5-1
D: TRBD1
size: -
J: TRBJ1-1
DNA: TGCGCCAGCAGCTCCAACTACAGGGGGAGCGGCACTGAAGCTTTCTTT
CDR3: CASSSNYRGSGTEAFF

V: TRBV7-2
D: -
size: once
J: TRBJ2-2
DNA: TGTGCCAGCAGCGCGGGACAGCACACCGGGGAGCTGTTTTTT
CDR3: CASSAGQHTGELFF

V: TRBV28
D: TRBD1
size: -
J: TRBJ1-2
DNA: TGTGCCAGCAGTTTACGGCCGACAGGGGTCGGCTACACCTTC
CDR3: CASSLRPTGVGYTF

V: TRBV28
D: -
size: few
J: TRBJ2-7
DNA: TGTGCCAGCAGTTTTAAGGGTTACGAGCAGTACTTC
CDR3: CASSFKGYEQYF

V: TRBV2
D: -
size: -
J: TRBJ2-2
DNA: TGTGCCAGCAGTGAAGGCAACACCGGGGAGCTGTTTTTT
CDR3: CASSEGNTGELFF

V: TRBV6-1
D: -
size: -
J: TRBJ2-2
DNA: TGTGCCAGCAGTTTATTCGCGAGGACCGGGGAGCTGTTTTTT
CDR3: CASSLFARTGELFF

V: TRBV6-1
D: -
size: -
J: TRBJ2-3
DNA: TGTGCCAGCTCCCAGAGAAGGGGCACAGATACGCAGTATTTT
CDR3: CASSQRRGTDTQYF

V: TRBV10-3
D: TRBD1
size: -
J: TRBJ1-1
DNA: TGTGCCATCAGTGAGTCGAAAGGTGGGACAGGGGGCTTGACTGAAGCTTTCTTT
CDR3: CAISESKGGTGGLTEAFF

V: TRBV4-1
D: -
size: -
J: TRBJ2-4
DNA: TGCGCCAGCAGCCATTCTTACAGTTTAGCCAAAAACATTCAGTACTTC
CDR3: CASSHSYSLAKNIQYF

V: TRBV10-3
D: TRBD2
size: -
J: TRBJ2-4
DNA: TGTGCCATCAGTGGGACTAGCGAAAACATTCAGTACTTC
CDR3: CAISGTSENIQYF

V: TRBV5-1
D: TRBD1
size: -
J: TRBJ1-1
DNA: TGCGCCAGCAGCCCCCGATTTGACAGGGGGGAAGCTTTCTTT
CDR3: CASSPRFDRGEAFF

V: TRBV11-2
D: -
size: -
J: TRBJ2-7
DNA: TGTGCCAGCAGCGATCTTACAGGGACACCTTACGAGCAGTACTTC
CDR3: CASSDLTGTPYEQYF

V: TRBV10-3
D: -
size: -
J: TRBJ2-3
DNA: TGTGCCGGTCCCGGGACAATCACAGATACGCAGTATTTT
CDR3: CAGPGTITDTQYF

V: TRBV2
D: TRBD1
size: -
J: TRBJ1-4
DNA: TGTGCCAGCAGACAGGGGGCGCTTGAAAAACTGTTTTTT
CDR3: CASRQGALEKLFF

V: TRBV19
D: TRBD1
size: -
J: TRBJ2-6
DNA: TGTGCCAGTAGGACCGGGACAGCTCTCTCTGGGGCCAACGTCCTGACTTTC
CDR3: CASRTGTALSGANVLTF

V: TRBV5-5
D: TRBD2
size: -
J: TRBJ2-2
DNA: TGTGCCAGCAGCTACCGCGGGACTAGCGGGAGGGTCACCGGGGAGCTGTTTTTT
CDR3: CASSYRGTSGRVTGELFF

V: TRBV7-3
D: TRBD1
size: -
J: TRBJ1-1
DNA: TGTGCCAGCAGGTTAGACAGGGGCGCTGAAGCTTTCTTT
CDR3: CASRLDRGAEAFF

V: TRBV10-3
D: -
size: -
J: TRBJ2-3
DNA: TGTGCCATCAGTGATCTCGGGAGTGGCCGGGATACGCAGTATTTT
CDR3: CAISDLGSGRDTQYF